This entry describes one TCR beta chain. As processed by the authors: Estimated nucleated cell counts came from reference gene primer amplification. Repertoires were generated with immunoSEQ multiplex PCR, while TCRdb's copy carries only in-frame clones and drops some. That table is the source of V, J and clone size, and D and trimming were worked out from the DNA. The sample has about 40,000 clones, approximately 90% seen once; the top ten hold approximately 19%. This entry comes from a study of blood T cell repertoires in COVID-19. Study-level background: Both acute and convalescent COVID-19 samples were obtained from the United States, Italy and Spain. PBMCs, B-cell-depleted T cells, or T cells provided the cDNA or gDNA that made up the material.

The CDR3 runs 21 residues. Germline CDR1 SGHRS, CDR2 YFSETQ. The V and J ends lost 0 bases and 0 bases respectively, with 25 bases between them. The sequence was collected from a man aged 45-65 years in a cohort sampled during active COVID-19. This sequence joins TRBV5-1 and TRBJ2-1, with a tentative D call TRBD2 (6 bases). The sample comprised peripheral blood. The CDR3 sequence is CASSLGVGYPGLLSSYNEQFF. Written as DNA, the CDR3 is TGCGCCAGCAGCTTGGGAGTTGGGTACCCGGGACTCCTCAGCTCCTACAATGAGCAGTTCTTC.